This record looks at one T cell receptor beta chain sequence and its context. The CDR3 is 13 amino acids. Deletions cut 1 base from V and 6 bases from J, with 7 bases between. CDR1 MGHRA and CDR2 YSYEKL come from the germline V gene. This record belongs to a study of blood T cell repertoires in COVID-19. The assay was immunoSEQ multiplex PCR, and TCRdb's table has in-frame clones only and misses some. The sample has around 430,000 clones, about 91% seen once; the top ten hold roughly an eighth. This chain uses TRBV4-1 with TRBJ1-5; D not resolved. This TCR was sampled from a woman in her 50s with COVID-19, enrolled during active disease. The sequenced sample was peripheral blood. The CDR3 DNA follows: TGCGCCAGCAGCCAAGTGCGAAGTCAGCCCCAGCATTTT. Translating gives CASSQVRSQPQHF.